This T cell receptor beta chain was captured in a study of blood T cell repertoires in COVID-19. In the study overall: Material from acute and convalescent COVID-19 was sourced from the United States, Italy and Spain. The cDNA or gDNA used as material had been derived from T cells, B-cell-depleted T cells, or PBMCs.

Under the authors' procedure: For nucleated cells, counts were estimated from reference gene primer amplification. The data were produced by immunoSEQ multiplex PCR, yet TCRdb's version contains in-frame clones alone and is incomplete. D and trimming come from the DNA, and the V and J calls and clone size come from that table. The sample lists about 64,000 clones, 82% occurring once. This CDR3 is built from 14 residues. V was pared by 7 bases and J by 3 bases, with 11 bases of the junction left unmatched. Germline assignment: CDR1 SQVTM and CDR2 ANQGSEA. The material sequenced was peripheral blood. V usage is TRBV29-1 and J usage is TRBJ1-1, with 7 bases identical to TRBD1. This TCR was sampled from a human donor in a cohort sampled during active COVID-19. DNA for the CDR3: TGCAGCGCTGGTGGGAAACAGGGGCACACTGAAGCTTTCTTT. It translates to CSAGGKQGHTEAFF. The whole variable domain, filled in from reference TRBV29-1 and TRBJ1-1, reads SAVISQKPSRDICQRGTSLTIQCQVDSQVTMMFWYRQQPGQSLTLIATANQGSEATYESGFVIDKFPISRPNLTFSTLTVSNMSPEDSSIYLCSAGGKQGHTEAFFGQGTRLTVV.